The rows below give T cell receptor beta chains drawn from one sample of a study of shared clonotypes between healthy human individuals. Clones were read by immunoSEQ multiplex PCR, and TCRdb kept only the in-frame ones, dropping some. Of 650,000 to 800,000 clones in the sample, approximately 90% were seen once. The source material was naive CD8+ T cells sorted from blood. These receptors all come from a man aged 30-40 years in good health. Both conserved end residues are trimmed from each CDR3. D genes are given only for firm matches.

V: TRBV7-9
D: .
J: TRBJ1-5
CDR3: ASSLVGTGNNQPQH

V: TRBV6-1
D: .
J: TRBJ1-4
CDR3: ASSEGVLDEKLF

V: TRBV28
D: .
J: TRBJ1-5
CDR3: ASSTDDTIRGYSNQPQH

V: TRBV9
D: TRBD1
J: TRBJ2-2
CDR3: ASSVGDRGRSGELF

V: TRBV9
D: .
J: TRBJ1-1
CDR3: ASSVGGSTEAF

V: TRBV20-1
D: .
J: TRBJ2-1
CDR3: SARRNNEQF

V: TRBV28
D: TRBD2
J: TRBJ2-1
CDR3: ASTLIAGDDNEQF

V: TRBV4-3
D: .
J: TRBJ2-7
CDR3: ASSPGTLSYEQY

V: TRBV27
D: .
J: TRBJ2-7
CDR3: ASSLQGDEQY

V: TRBV19
D: TRBD1
J: TRBJ2-7
CDR3: ASSMIGQGLNEQY

V: TRBV4-3
D: TRBD2
J: TRBJ2-1
CDR3: ASSQTSGGTYNEQF

V: TRBV12-5
D: TRBD1
J: TRBJ2-1
CDR3: ASGLVPGPDRVNEQF

V: TRBV7-9
D: .
J: TRBJ2-7
CDR3: ASSSETEQY

V: TRBV9
D: .
J: TRBJ2-1
CDR3: ASSVGGSSDEQF

V: TRBV27
D: .
J: TRBJ2-7
CDR3: ASSIALAHDEQY

V: TRBV2
D: TRBD1
J: TRBJ1-5
CDR3: ASSLPGQGYQPQH

V: TRBV27
D: .
J: TRBJ1-2
CDR3: ASRFLGTNGYT

V: TRBV7-9
D: .
J: TRBJ2-1
CDR3: ASSLRSNEQF

V: TRBV4-3
D: .
J: TRBJ2-3
CDR3: ASSQDWLDTQY

V: TRBV4-1
D: .
J: TRBJ2-7
CDR3: ASSHPTGSSYEQY

V: TRBV7-8
D: .
J: TRBJ2-1
CDR3: ASSLSVRLYNEQF

V: TRBV5-1
D: TRBD2
J: TRBJ2-7
CDR3: ASSLRLAGVDEQY

V: TRBV15
D: .
J: TRBJ2-3
CDR3: ATSSVFADTQY

V: TRBV28
D: .
J: TRBJ2-7
CDR3: ASSLSWGANEQY

V: TRBV9
D: .
J: TRBJ2-5
CDR3: ASSVSGAEETQY

V: TRBV5-5
D: .
J: TRBJ1-1
CDR3: ASSLPQGQITLEAF

V: TRBV20-1
D: .
J: TRBJ2-7
CDR3: SGHRDSEQY

V: TRBV19
D: .
J: TRBJ2-3
CDR3: ASSIDLPGASTDTQY

V: TRBV30
D: .
J: TRBJ2-7
CDR3: ASAGGSYEQY

V: TRBV5-1
D: TRBD1
J: TRBJ2-7
CDR3: ASSLLPGQGFYEQY

V: TRBV2
D: TRBD1
J: TRBJ2-5
CDR3: ASLDREGETQY

V: TRBV30
D: TRBD1
J: TRBJ2-7
CDR3: AWSVDSGQGAYEQY

V: TRBV28
D: TRBD2
J: TRBJ2-2
CDR3: ASSSNRGLAANTGELF

V: TRBV27
D: .
J: TRBJ2-7
CDR3: ASSLPTRAYEQY

V: TRBV7-8
D: TRBD1
J: TRBJ2-7
CDR3: ASSHPTGTDSSYEQY

V: TRBV6-4
D: TRBD1
J: TRBJ2-3
CDR3: ASSDGDRSTDTQY

V: TRBV9
D: TRBD2
J: TRBJ2-1
CDR3: ASSPAGSGSGNEQF

V: TRBV11-2
D: .
J: TRBJ1-1
CDR3: ASSLDLLPGREAF

V: TRBV29-1
D: TRBD2
J: TRBJ2-1
CDR3: SVGSSGRPYNEQF

V: TRBV7-6
D: TRBD1
J: TRBJ1-5
CDR3: ASSPGTGIQPQH

V: TRBV27
D: .
J: TRBJ2-5
CDR3: ASSLGRDIVETQY

V: TRBV7-9
D: TRBD2
J: TRBJ2-1
CDR3: ASSAGAAYNEQF

V: TRBV15
D: .
J: TRBJ2-2
CDR3: ATSLPGDIGLAGELF

V: TRBV27
D: TRBD1
J: TRBJ1-5
CDR3: ASSLYFSGTGYGNQPQH